The entry that follows covers one T cell receptor beta chain sequence. These data are taken from a study of response to subunit inactivated influenza vaccine. From the RT-PCR reads, TCRdb called clonotypes with MiXCR, one entry per CDR3 protein. Of about 620,000 distinct CDR3 sequences in the sample, about 11% were seen once. Germline CDR1 reads DFQATT; CDR2 reads SNEGSKA (reference sequence). Trimming took 0 bases from V and 7 from J, leaving 12 bases between them. This CDR3 has 14 residues. These data were also reused for a study on T cells expressing NK-cell markers. That work states: 5'RACE template switching with UMIs generated TCR beta cDNA. Eight donors were sequenced, of whom seven were HCMV-seropositive, while the remaining one was HCMV-seronegative.

The TCR sequence derives from a man between 45 and 60 years old who received an inactivated influenza vaccine. The specimen comprised PBMCs from blood, sampled on the day of vaccination. The chain links TRBV20-1 to TRBJ2-2; no reliable D call. CDR3 sequence (DNA): TGCAGTGCTAGAGATCTGCCTAGTAGCGGGGAGCTGTTTTTT. It encodes CSARDLPSSGELFF.